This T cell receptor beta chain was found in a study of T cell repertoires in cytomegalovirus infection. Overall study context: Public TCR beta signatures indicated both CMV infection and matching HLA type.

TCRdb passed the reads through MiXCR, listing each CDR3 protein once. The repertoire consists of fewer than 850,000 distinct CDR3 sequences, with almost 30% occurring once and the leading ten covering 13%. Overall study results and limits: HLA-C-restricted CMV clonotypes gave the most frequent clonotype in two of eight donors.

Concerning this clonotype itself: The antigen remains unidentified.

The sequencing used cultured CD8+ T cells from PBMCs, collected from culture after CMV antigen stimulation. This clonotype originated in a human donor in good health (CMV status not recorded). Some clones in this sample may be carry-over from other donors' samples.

As DNA, the CDR3 is TGTGCCAGTAGTAAACTATTGGGGGGAGGTAGCAATCAGCCCCAGCATTTT. Translated, it gives CASSKLLGGGSNQPQHF. This chain connects TRBV19 to TRBJ1-5; D might be TRBD1 (5 bases). The V end was cut by 4 bases, the J end by 0 bases, with 16 bases between. Germline CDR1 LNHDA, CDR2 SQIVND (reference sequence). This CDR3 has 17 residues. Based on the CDR3 plus reference TRBV19 and TRBJ1-5, the full variable domain is DGGITQSPKYLFRKEGQNVTLSCEQNLNHDAMYWYRQDPGQGLRLIYYSQIVNDFQKGDIAEGYSVSREKKESFPLTVTSAQKNPTAFYLCASSKLLGGGSNQPQHFGDGTRLSIL.